This paragraph covers one T cell receptor beta chain sequence. As handled by the study authors: Estimation of nucleated cell counts relied on the amplification of reference gene primers. Produced via immunoSEQ multiplex PCR; TCRdb's table is partial and in-frame only. That table gives V, J and clone size, and the DNA gave D and trimming. The sample consists of some 200,000 clones, around four fifths of them appearing once. Germline V gene data show CDR1 as MNHEY and CDR2 as SMNVEV (reference sequence). This CDR3 spans 18 amino acids. V was pared by 2 bases and J by 9 bases, with 12 bases of the junction left unmatched. The data derive from a study of blood T cell repertoires in COVID-19. Study-level background: PBMCs, B-cell-depleted T cells, or T cells were the source of the cDNA or gDNA that made up the material.

The sequence was obtained from a woman of 80 years or more with active or convalescent COVID-19. The V and J genes are TRBV27 and TRBJ1-6; 11 bases match TRBD1. The sequenced material came from peripheral blood. For the CDR3, the DNA is TGTGCCAGCAGTTTAGGCGGGACAGGGGGTCTTCGGGGTTCACCCCTCCACTTT. Translating gives CASSLGGTGGLRGSPLHF.